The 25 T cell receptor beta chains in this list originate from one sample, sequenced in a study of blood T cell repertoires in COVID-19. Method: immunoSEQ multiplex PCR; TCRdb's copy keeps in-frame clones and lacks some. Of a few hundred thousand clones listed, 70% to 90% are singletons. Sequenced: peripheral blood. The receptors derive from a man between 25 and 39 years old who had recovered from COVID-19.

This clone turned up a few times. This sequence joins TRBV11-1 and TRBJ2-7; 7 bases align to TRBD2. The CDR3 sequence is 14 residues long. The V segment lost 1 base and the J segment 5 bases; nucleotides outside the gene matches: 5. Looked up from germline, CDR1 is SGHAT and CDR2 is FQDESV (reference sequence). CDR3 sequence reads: CASSLGGGVDEQYF. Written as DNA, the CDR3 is TGTGCCAGCAGCTTAGGGGGAGGGGTCGACGAGCAGTACTTC.

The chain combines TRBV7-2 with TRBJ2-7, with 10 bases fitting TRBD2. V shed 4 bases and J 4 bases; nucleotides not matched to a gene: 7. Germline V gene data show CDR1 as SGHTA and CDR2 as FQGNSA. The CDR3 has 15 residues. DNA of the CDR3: TGTGCCAGCAGCTCGAGCGGGGGGGCCATATACGAGCAGTACTTC. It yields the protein CASSSSGGAIYEQYF.

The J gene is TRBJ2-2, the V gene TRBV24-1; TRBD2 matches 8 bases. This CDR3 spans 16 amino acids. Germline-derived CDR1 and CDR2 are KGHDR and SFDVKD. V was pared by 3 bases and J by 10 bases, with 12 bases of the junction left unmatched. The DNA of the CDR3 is TGTGCCACCAGTGATCATGAAGTTAGCGGGGTACCGGAGCTGTTTTTT. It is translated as CATSDHEVSGVPELFF.

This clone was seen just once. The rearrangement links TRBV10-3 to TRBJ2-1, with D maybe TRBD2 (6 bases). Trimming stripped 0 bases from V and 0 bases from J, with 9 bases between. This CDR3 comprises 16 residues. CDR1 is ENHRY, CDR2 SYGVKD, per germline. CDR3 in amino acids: CAISESTGSSYNEQFF. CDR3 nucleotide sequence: TGTGCCATCAGTGAGTCGACCGGGAGCTCCTACAATGAGCAGTTCTTC.

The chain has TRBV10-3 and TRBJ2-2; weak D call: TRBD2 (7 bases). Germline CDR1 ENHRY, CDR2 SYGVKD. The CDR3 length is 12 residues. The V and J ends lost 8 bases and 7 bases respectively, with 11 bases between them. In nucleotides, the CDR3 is TGTGCCATCCTAGGGGGGGTCGGGGAGCTGTTTTTT. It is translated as CAILGGVGELFF.

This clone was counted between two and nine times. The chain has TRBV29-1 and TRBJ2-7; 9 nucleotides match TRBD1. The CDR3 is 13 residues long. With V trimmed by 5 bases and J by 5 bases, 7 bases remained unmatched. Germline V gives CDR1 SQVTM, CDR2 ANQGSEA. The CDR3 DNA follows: TGCAGCGTTCGACAGGGGGGCGTAAACGAGCAGTACTTC. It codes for CSVRQGGVNEQYF.

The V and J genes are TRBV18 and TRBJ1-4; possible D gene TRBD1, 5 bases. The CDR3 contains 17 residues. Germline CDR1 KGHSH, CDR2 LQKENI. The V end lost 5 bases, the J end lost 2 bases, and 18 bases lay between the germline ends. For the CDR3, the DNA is TGTGCCAGCTCATGGAGTTCAGGACGGGGGACTAATGAAAAACTGTTTTTT. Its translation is CASSWSSGRGTNEKLFF.

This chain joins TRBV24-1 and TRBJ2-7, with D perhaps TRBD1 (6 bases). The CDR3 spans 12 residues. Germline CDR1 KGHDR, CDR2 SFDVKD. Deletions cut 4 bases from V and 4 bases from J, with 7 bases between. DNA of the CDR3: TGTGCCACCAGTGAACAGGGTTACGAGCAGTACTTC. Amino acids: CATSEQGYEQYF.

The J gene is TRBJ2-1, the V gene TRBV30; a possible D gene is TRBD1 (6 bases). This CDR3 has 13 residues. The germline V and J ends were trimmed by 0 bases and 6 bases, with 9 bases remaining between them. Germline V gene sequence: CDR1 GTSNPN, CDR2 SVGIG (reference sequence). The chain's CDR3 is CAWSVPTGNEQFF. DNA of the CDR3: TGTGCCTGGAGTGTTCCGACAGGCAATGAGCAGTTCTTC.

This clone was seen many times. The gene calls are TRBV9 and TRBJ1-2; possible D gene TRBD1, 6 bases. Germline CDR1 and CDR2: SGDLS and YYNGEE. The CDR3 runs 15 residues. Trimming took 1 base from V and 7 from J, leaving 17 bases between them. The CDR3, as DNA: TGTGCCAGCAGCGTAACAGGGAGAAACTATGGTGGCTACACCTTC. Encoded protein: CASSVTGRNYGGYTF.

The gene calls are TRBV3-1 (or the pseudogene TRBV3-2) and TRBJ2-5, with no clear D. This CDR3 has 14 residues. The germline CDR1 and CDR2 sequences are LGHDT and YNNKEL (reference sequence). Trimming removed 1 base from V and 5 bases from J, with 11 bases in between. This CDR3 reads CASSQVISLETQYF. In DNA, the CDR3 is TGTGCCAGCAGCCAAGTGATTAGTTTGGAGACCCAGTACTTC.

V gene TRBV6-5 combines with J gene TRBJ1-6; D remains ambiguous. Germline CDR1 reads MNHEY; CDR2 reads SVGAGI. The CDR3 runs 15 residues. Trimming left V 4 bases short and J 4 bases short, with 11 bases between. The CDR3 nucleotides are TGTGCCAGCAGTTTGTCAGGTCGATATAATTCACCCCTCCACTTT. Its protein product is CASSLSGRYNSPLHF.

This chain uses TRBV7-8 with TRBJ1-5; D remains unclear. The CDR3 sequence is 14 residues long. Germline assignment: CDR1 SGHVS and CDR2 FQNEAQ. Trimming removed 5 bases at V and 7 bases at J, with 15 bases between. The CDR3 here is CASSTQTDYQPQHF. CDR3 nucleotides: TGTGCCAGCAGCACCCAAACAGATTACCAGCCCCAGCATTTT.

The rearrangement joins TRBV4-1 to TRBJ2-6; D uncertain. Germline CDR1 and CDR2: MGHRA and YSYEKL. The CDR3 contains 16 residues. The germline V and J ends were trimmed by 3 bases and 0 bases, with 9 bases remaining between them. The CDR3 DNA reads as TGCGCCAGCAGCCATGGTCGGTTCTCTGGGGCCAACGTCCTGACTTTC. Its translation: CASSHGRFSGANVLTF.

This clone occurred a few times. CDR3: CASSFESSYEQYF. The CDR3 DNA sequence: TGTGCCAGCAGCTTCGAGAGTTCCTACGAGCAGTACTTC. V usage is TRBV7-9 and J usage is TRBJ2-7; D remains unclear. Germline loops: CDR1 SEHNR, CDR2 FQNEAQ (reference sequence). V was trimmed by 3 bases and J by 1 base, leaving 7 bases between them. The CDR3 covers 13 residues.

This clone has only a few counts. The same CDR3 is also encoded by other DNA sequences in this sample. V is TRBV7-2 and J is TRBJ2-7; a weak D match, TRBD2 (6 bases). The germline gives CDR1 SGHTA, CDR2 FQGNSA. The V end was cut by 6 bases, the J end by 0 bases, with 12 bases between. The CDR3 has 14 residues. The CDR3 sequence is CASSSGGSSYEQYF. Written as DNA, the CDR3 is TGTGCCAGCAGTTCCGGGGGTAGCTCCTACGAGCAGTACTTC.

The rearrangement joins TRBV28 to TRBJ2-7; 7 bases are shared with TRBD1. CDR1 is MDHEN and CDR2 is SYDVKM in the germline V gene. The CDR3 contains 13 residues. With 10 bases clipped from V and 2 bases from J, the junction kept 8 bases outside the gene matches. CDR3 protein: CATSSTGTYEQYF. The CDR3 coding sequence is TGTGCCACCTCCTCGACAGGGACCTACGAGCAGTACTTC.

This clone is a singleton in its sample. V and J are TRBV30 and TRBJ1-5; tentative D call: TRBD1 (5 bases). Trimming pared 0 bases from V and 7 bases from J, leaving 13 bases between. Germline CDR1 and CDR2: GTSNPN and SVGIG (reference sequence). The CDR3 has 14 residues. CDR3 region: CAWSVGQGQQPQHF. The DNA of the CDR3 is TGTGCCTGGAGTGTAGGCCAGGGTCAGCAGCCCCAGCATTTT. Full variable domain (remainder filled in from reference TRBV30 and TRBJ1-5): SQTIHQWPATLVQPVGSPLSLECTVEGTSNPNLYWYRQAAGRGLQLLFYSVGIGQISSEVPQNLSASRPQDRQFILSSKKLLLSDSGFYLCAWSVGQGQQPQHFGDGTRLSIL.

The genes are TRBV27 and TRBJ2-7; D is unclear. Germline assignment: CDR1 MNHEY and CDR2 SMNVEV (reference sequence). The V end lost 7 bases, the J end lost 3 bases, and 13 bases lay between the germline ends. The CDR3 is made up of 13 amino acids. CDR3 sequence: CASNTRPGYEQYF. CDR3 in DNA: TGTGCCAGCAACACCAGACCAGGCTACGAGCAGTACTTC.

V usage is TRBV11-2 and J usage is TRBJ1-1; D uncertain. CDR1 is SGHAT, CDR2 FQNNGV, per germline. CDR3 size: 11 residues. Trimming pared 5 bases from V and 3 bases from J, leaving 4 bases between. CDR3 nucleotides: TGTGCCAGCAGCCCGTACACTGAAGCTTTCTTT. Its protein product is CASSPYTEAFF.

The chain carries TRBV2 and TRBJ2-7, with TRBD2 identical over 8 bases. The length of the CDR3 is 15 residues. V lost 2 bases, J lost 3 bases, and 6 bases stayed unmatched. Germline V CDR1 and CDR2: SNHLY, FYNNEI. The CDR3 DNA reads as TGTGCCAGCAGTGAAAACAGGGCGGGGGGCTACGAGCAGTACTTC. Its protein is CASSENRAGGYEQYF.

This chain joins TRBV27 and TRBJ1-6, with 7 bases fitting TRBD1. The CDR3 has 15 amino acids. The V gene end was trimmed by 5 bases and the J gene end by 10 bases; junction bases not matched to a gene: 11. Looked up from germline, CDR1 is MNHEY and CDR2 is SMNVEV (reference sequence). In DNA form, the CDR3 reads TGTGCCAGCAGTCCGGGACAGTCGTTAGTGTCACCCCTCCACTTT. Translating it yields CASSPGQSLVSPLHF.

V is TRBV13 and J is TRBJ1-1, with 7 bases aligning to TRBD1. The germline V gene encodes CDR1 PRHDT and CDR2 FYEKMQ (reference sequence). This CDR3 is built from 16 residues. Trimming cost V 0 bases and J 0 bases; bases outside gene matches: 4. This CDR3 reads CASSLGTGELNTEAFF. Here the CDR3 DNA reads TGTGCCAGCAGCTTAGGTACAGGGGAGTTGAACACTGAAGCTTTCTTT.

In DNA, the CDR3 is TGTGCCAGCAGTCCATATAGGGGCGGCACAGATACGCAGTATTTT. This translates into CASSPYRGGTDTQYF. V gene TRBV6-2 or TRBV6-3 combines with J gene TRBJ2-3; tentatively, D is TRBD1 (5 bases). Germline CDR1 MNHEY, CDR2 SVGEGT. The V end lost 5 bases, the J end lost 1 base, and 13 bases lay between the germline ends. CDR3 size: 15 residues.

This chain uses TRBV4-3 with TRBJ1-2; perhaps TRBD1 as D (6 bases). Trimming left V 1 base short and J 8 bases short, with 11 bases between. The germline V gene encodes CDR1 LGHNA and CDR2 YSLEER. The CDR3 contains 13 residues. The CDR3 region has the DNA TGCGCCAGCAGCCAAGGGGGGCGCGAGGGCTACACCTTC. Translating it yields CASSQGGREGYTF.